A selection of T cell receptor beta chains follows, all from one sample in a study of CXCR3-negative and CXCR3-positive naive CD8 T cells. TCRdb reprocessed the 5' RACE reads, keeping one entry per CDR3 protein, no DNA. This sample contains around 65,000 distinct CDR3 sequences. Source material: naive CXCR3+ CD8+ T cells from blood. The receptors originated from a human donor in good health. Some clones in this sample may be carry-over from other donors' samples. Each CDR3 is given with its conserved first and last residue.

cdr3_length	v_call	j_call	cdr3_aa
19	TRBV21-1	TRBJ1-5	CASSKARIDRTFNNQPQHF
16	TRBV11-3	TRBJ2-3	CASSTSGLGVSDTQYF
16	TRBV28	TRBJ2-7	CASISRDGGPTYEQYF
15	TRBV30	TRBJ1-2	CAWSVVTRWGYGYTF
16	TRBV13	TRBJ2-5	CASSLEGDTDQETQYF
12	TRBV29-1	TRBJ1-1	CSAGIGYTEAFF
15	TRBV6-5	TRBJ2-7	CASGSSGHLSYEQYF
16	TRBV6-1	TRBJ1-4	CASSTTGVATNEKLFF
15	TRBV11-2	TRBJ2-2	CASSPKDRATGELFF
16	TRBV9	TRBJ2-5	CASSVYPGQGEETQYF
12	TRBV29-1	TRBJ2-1	CSPVKESGEQFF
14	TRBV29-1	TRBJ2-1	CSVEFGPTYNEQFF
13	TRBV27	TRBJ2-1	CASSPTESNEQFF
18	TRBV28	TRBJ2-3	CASSLGASGGPSIHTQYF
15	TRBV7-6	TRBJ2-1	CASSLRQGVYNEQFF
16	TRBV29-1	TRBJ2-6	CSVDDREFSGANVLTF
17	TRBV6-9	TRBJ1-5	CASSPVHGVNSNQPQHF
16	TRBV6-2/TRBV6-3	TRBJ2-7	CASNSFRGPTSYEQYF
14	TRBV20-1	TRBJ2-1	CSASGTHSYNEQFF
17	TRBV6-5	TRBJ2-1	CASSISAGGALARGQFF
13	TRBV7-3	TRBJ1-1	CASSSSMNTEAFF